This T cell receptor (beta chain) was identified during a study of low-dose radiotherapy and immunotherapy resistance in tumors. Whole-study context: Every two weeks, one day ahead of radiation and immunotherapy, cyclophosphamide 200 mg/m2 was given (intravenously).

Both TCRalpha and TCRbeta chains were reverse transcribed with V-gene-specific primers. TCR amplification used roughly 20 PCR cycles, a constant-region primer and a V-primer adapter. mRNA, once isolated, was amplified by in vitro transcription. TCRdb re-derived calls from the reads in MiXCR, one entry per CDR3 protein. Seen here are 75,000 to 95,000 distinct CDR3 sequences, approximately 20% observed once, and the top ten hold about 5.9%. As to time point: before trial treatment. Eligibility was restricted to patients presenting with advanced solid tumors that lacked tumor-infiltrating lymphocytes. The CDR3 runs to 15 residues. The V gene end was trimmed by 6 bases and the J gene end by 7 bases; junction bases not matched to a gene: 9. CDR1 and CDR2 from the germline V gene are MNHEY and SVGEGT.

The chain recombines TRBV6-2 or TRBV6-3 with TRBJ2-7; TRBD2 aligns across 13 bases. Material: PBMCs, obtained before treatment. The origin of this receptor is a male donor with prostate cancer. Here the CDR3 reads CASRPARLAGGEQYF. The CDR3 coding sequence is TGTGCCAGCAGACCAGCCCGACTAGCGGGGGGTGAGCAGTACTTC.